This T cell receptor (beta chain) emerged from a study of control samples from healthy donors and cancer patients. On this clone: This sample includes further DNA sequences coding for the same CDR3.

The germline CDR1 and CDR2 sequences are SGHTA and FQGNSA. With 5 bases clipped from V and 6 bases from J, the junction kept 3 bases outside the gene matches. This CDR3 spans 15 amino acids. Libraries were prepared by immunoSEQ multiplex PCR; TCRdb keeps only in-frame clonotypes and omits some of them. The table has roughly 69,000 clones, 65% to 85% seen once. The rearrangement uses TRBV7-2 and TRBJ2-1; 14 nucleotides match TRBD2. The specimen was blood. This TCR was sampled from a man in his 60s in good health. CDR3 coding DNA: TGTGCCAGCAGCCTGACTAGCGGGAGGGTCAATGAGCAGTTCTTC. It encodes CASSLTSGRVNEQFF.